The rows below give T cell receptor beta chains drawn from one sample of a study of blood T cell repertoires in COVID-19. Clones were sequenced by immunoSEQ multiplex PCR, and TCRdb holds only the in-frame ones, with some missing. The data show about 140,000 clones, 84% seen once. The material sequenced was PBMCs or T cells enriched from blood (not recorded which). The receptor set was obtained from a man aged 35 to 55 with acute COVID-19. CDR3s include the opening cysteine and the closing phenylalanine or tryptophan. The D gene is left open where the match is weak. Clone size appears in some rows only: once, few, many, or a class for an expanded clone.

abundance: .; d_gene: .; v_gene: TRBV7-9; j_gene: TRBJ1-1; CDR3aa: CASSFGEGNTEAFF; CDR3nt: TGTGCCAGCAGCTTCGGGGAAGGGAACACTGAAGCTTTCTTT
abundance: .; d_gene: TRBD1; v_gene: TRBV7-2; j_gene: TRBJ1-5; CDR3aa: CASSTGDSNQPQHF; CDR3nt: TGTGCCAGCAGTACAGGGGATAGCAATCAGCCCCAGCATTTT
abundance: few; d_gene: .; v_gene: TRBV4-3; j_gene: TRBJ2-1; CDR3aa: CASSQELLGSPYNEQFF; CDR3nt: TGCGCCAGCAGCCAAGAGCTTTTGGGCTCCCCCTACAATGAGCAGTTCTTC
abundance: .; d_gene: .; v_gene: TRBV7-2; j_gene: TRBJ2-2; CDR3aa: CASSLAGLLLGGELFF; CDR3nt: TGTGCCAGCAGCTTAGCGGGGCTACTTTTAGGCGGGGAGCTGTTTTTT
abundance: few; d_gene: TRBD1; v_gene: TRBV3-1/TRBV3-2; j_gene: TRBJ2-1; CDR3aa: CASSQDVRDRRNNEQFF; CDR3nt: TGTGCCAGCAGCCAAGATGTTCGGGACAGGCGAAACAATGAGCAGTTCTTC
abundance: .; d_gene: .; v_gene: TRBV28; j_gene: TRBJ2-6; CDR3aa: CASSDGGANVLTF; CDR3nt: TGTGCCAGCAGTGACGGGGGGGCCAACGTCCTGACTTTC
abundance: .; d_gene: TRBD1; v_gene: TRBV5-5; j_gene: TRBJ2-6; CDR3aa: CASSLQTGGYSGANVLTF; CDR3nt: TGTGCCAGCAGCTTGCAAACAGGGGGCTACTCTGGGGCCAACGTCCTGACTTTC
abundance: few; d_gene: .; v_gene: TRBV4-3; j_gene: TRBJ1-3; CDR3aa: CASSQDTGYGNTIYF; CDR3nt: TGCGCCAGCAGCCAAGATACAGGTTACGGAAACACCATATATTTT
abundance: .; d_gene: TRBD1; v_gene: TRBV7-2; j_gene: TRBJ1-1; CDR3aa: CASSDRTGPLNTEAFF; CDR3nt: TGTGCCAGCAGCGACCGGACAGGCCCTCTGAACACTGAAGCTTTCTTT
abundance: .; d_gene: TRBD1; v_gene: TRBV18; j_gene: TRBJ2-7; CDR3aa: CASSPGTGQANYEQYF; CDR3nt: TGTGCCAGCTCACCCGGGACAGGGCAAGCCAATTACGAGCAGTACTTC
abundance: .; d_gene: .; v_gene: TRBV28; j_gene: TRBJ2-3; CDR3aa: CASSFQASAGETQYF; CDR3nt: TGTGCCAGCAGTTTTCAGGCATCGGCCGGCGAAACGCAGTATTTT
abundance: .; d_gene: TRBD2; v_gene: TRBV7-2; j_gene: TRBJ2-7; CDR3aa: CASSLTRGIEQYF; CDR3nt: TGTGCCAGCAGCCTTACGCGGGGGATTGAGCAGTACTTC
abundance: once; d_gene: TRBD1; v_gene: TRBV2; j_gene: TRBJ1-2; CDR3aa: CASSEWGQGALGYTF; CDR3nt: TGTGCCAGCAGTGAATGGGGACAGGGGGCATTGGGCTACACCTTC
abundance: .; d_gene: TRBD1; v_gene: TRBV19; j_gene: TRBJ2-3; CDR3aa: CASSKTGDADTQYF; CDR3nt: TGTGCCAGTAGTAAGACAGGGGATGCAGATACGCAGTATTTT
abundance: .; d_gene: .; v_gene: TRBV10-3; j_gene: TRBJ2-7; CDR3aa: CALSSAGSYEQYF; CDR3nt: TGTGCCCTGAGTAGCGCGGGGTCCTACGAGCAGTACTTC
abundance: .; d_gene: .; v_gene: TRBV12-3/TRBV12-4; j_gene: TRBJ2-1; CDR3aa: CASSPTVYNEQFF; CDR3nt: TGTGCCAGCAGTCCCACAGTTTACAATGAGCAGTTCTTC
abundance: .; d_gene: .; v_gene: TRBV28; j_gene: TRBJ1-2; CDR3aa: CASSRPGGSGYTF; CDR3nt: TGTGCCAGCAGTCGCCCGGGGGGGTCTGGCTACACCTTC
abundance: .; d_gene: TRBD1; v_gene: TRBV7-7; j_gene: TRBJ2-7; CDR3aa: CASSPGTGGKGEQYF; CDR3nt: TGTGCCAGCAGCCCGGGGACAGGGGGTAAGGGCGAGCAGTACTTC
abundance: .; d_gene: .; v_gene: TRBV4-1; j_gene: TRBJ2-5; CDR3aa: CASSQEGHGEETQYF; CDR3nt: TGCGCCAGCAGCCAAGAGGGTCACGGAGAAGAGACCCAGTACTTC
abundance: .; d_gene: .; v_gene: TRBV4-1; j_gene: TRBJ2-1; CDR3aa: CASSQYRDEQFF; CDR3nt: TGCGCCAGCAGCCAATACAGAGATGAGCAGTTCTTC
abundance: few; d_gene: .; v_gene: TRBV28; j_gene: TRBJ1-1; CDR3aa: CASSSDMNTEAFF; CDR3nt: TGTGCCAGCAGTTCCGACATGAACACTGAAGCTTTCTTT
abundance: .; d_gene: .; v_gene: TRBV4-1; j_gene: TRBJ1-6; CDR3aa: CASSQVRADSPLHF; CDR3nt: TGCGCCAGCAGCCAGGTCAGGGCCGATTCACCCCTCCACTTT
abundance: .; d_gene: TRBD2; v_gene: TRBV27; j_gene: TRBJ2-1; CDR3aa: CASSLGTSGKNEQFF; CDR3nt: TGTGCCAGCAGTTTAGGGACTAGCGGGAAAAATGAGCAGTTCTTC
abundance: .; d_gene: .; v_gene: TRBV3-1/TRBV3-2; j_gene: TRBJ1-5; CDR3aa: CASSLQGDQPQHF; CDR3nt: TGTGCCAGCAGCTTACAGGGTGACCAGCCCCAGCATTTT
abundance: .; d_gene: TRBD1; v_gene: TRBV7-2; j_gene: TRBJ1-2; CDR3aa: CASSPDRTYGYTF; CDR3nt: TGTGCCAGCAGCCCGGACAGGACCTATGGCTACACCTTC
abundance: .; d_gene: .; v_gene: TRBV7-8; j_gene: TRBJ1-1; CDR3aa: CASSRTDTLEAFF; CDR3nt: TGTGCCAGCAGCAGAACCGACACGCTCGAGGCTTTCTTT
abundance: .; d_gene: .; v_gene: TRBV7-9; j_gene: TRBJ1-3; CDR3aa: CASSARTASSGNTIYF; CDR3nt: TGTGCCAGCAGCGCCCGGACAGCTAGCTCTGGAAACACCATATATTTT
abundance: .; d_gene: TRBD2; v_gene: TRBV6-5; j_gene: TRBJ2-3; CDR3aa: CASSLAGGGTDTQYF; CDR3nt: TGTGCCAGCAGCCTAGCGGGGGGAGGCACAGATACGCAGTATTTT
abundance: .; d_gene: .; v_gene: TRBV6-2/TRBV6-3; j_gene: TRBJ2-2; CDR3aa: CASIPRRGGSTGELFF; CDR3nt: TGTGCCAGCATCCCTCGAAGGGGGGGGAGCACCGGGGAGCTGTTTTTT
abundance: .; d_gene: TRBD1; v_gene: TRBV11-2; j_gene: TRBJ1-1; CDR3aa: CASSSPGQGPNTEAFF; CDR3nt: TGTGCCAGCAGCTCCCCAGGACAGGGGCCGAACACTGAAGCTTTCTTT
abundance: .; d_gene: TRBD2; v_gene: TRBV12-3/TRBV12-4; j_gene: TRBJ2-5; CDR3aa: CASTLRGGETQYF; CDR3nt: TGTGCCAGCACCTTACGGGGGGGGGAGACCCAGTACTTC
abundance: few; d_gene: TRBD1; v_gene: TRBV7-2; j_gene: TRBJ2-7; CDR3aa: CASSEQGGPYEQYF; CDR3nt: TGTGCCAGCAGTGAACAGGGGGGCCCCTACGAGCAGTACTTC
abundance: .; d_gene: .; v_gene: TRBV27; j_gene: TRBJ1-1; CDR3aa: CASSPLSRGGEAFF; CDR3nt: TGTGCCAGCAGCCCGCTCAGTCGGGGGGGAGAAGCTTTCTTT
abundance: once; d_gene: .; v_gene: TRBV23-1; j_gene: TRBJ2-7; CDR3aa: CASSRPPLSSGISYEQYF; CDR3nt: TGCGCCAGCAGTCGACCACCCCTAAGCTCCGGGATATCCTACGAGCAGTACTTC
abundance: .; d_gene: .; v_gene: TRBV10-1; j_gene: TRBJ1-5; CDR3aa: CASSLDSNQPQHF; CDR3nt: TGCGCCAGCAGCCTAGACAGTAATCAGCCCCAGCATTTT
abundance: .; d_gene: TRBD1; v_gene: TRBV5-6; j_gene: TRBJ1-1; CDR3aa: CASSQGGPRMAFF; CDR3nt: TGTGCCAGCAGCCAGGGGGGTCCGCGAATGGCTTTCTTT
abundance: .; d_gene: .; v_gene: TRBV5-4; j_gene: TRBJ2-3; CDR3aa: CASSLTSNTQYF; CDR3nt: TGTGCCAGCAGCTTGACAAGTAATACGCAGTATTTT
abundance: .; d_gene: .; v_gene: TRBV28; j_gene: TRBJ1-2; CDR3aa: CASSQRDNNYGYTF; CDR3nt: TGTGCCAGCAGTCAAAGGGACAACAACTATGGCTACACCTTC
abundance: .; d_gene: TRBD1; v_gene: TRBV19; j_gene: TRBJ1-1; CDR3aa: CASSLNTGGGTEAFF; CDR3nt: TGTGCCAGTAGTCTAAATACAGGGGGCGGCACTGAAGCTTTCTTT
abundance: once; d_gene: TRBD1; v_gene: TRBV4-1; j_gene: TRBJ2-7; CDR3aa: CASSHLKGDRAYEQYF; CDR3nt: TGCGCCAGCAGCCATCTCAAGGGGGACAGGGCTTACGAGCAGTACTTC
abundance: .; d_gene: .; v_gene: TRBV12-3/TRBV12-4; j_gene: TRBJ2-7; CDR3aa: CASSLGSAYEQYF; CDR3nt: TGTGCCAGCAGTTTAGGATCCGCGTACGAGCAGTACTTC
abundance: .; d_gene: .; v_gene: TRBV28; j_gene: TRBJ1-1; CDR3aa: CATRVIAGNTEAFF; CDR3nt: TGTGCCACCAGAGTAATTGCAGGGAACACTGAAGCTTTCTTT
abundance: .; d_gene: .; v_gene: TRBV5-1; j_gene: TRBJ2-4; CDR3aa: CASSLGVAKNIQYF; CDR3nt: TGCGCCAGCAGCTTGGGAGTAGCCAAAAACATTCAGTACTTC
abundance: .; d_gene: TRBD1; v_gene: TRBV6-1; j_gene: TRBJ1-2; CDR3aa: CASSLGTGNYGYTF; CDR3nt: TGTGCCAGCAGTCTCGGGACAGGCAACTATGGCTACACCTTC
abundance: .; d_gene: .; v_gene: TRBV4-3; j_gene: TRBJ2-7; CDR3aa: CASSQGMQGRYYEQYF; CDR3nt: TGCGCCAGCAGCCAAGGGATGCAGGGGCGATACTACGAGCAGTACTTC
abundance: .; d_gene: .; v_gene: TRBV5-4; j_gene: TRBJ2-5; CDR3aa: CASSLQGMRETQYF; CDR3nt: TGTGCCAGCAGCTTGCAGGGGATGAGGGAGACCCAGTACTTC
abundance: .; d_gene: .; v_gene: TRBV5-1; j_gene: TRBJ2-7; CDR3aa: CASSLDPGPYEQYF; CDR3nt: TGCGCCAGCAGCTTGGACCCAGGGCCCTACGAGCAGTACTTC
abundance: .; d_gene: TRBD1; v_gene: TRBV28; j_gene: TRBJ1-4; CDR3aa: CASILGTGGDEKLFF; CDR3nt: TGTGCCAGCATCCTAGGGACAGGAGGGGATGAAAAACTGTTTTTT